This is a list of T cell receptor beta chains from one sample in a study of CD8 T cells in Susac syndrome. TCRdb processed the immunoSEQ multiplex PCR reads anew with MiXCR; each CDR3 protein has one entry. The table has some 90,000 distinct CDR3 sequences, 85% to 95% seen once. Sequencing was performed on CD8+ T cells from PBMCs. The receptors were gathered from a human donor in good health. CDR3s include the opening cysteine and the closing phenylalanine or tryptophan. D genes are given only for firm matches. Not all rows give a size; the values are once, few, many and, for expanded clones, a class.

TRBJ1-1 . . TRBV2 CASSDDRANTEAFF TGTGCCAGCAGTGACGACAGAGCCAACACTGAAGCTTTCTTT
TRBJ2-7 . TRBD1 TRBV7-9 CASSAARTGVTNEQYF TGTGCCAGCAGCGCCGCGAGGACAGGGGTAACGAACGAGCAGTACTTC
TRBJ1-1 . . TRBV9 CASSTSLQDPRTEAFF TGTGCCAGCAGCACCAGCTTACAGGATCCGAGGACTGAAGCTTTCTTT
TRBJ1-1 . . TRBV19 CASILGNTEAFF TGTGCCAGTATTTTGGGGAACACTGAAGCTTTCTTT
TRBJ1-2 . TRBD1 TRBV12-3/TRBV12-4 CASSRRTRDSLGYGYTF TGTGCCAGCAGTCGAAGGACCCGGGACAGTTTGGGGTATGGCTACACCTTC
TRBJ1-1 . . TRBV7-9 CASSLAGGEAFF TGTGCCAGCAGCTTAGCAGGGGGTGAAGCTTTCTTT
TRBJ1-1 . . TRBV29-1 CSGGTGTHTEAFF TGCAGCGGGGGAACAGGGACCCACACTGAAGCTTTCTTT
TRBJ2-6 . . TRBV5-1 CASTQTGSGANVLTF TGCGCCAGCACCCAGACAGGCTCTGGGGCCAACGTCCTGACTTTC
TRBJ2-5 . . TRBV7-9 CASSLGASWETQYF TGTGCCAGCAGCTTAGGCGCTAGCTGGGAGACCCAGTACTTC
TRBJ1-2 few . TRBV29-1 CSVVPRGPGYTF TGCAGCGTTGTTCCCCGCGGGCCCGGCTACACCTTC
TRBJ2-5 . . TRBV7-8 CASSSWQGQTQYF TGTGCCAGCAGCTCTTGGCAGGGCCAGACCCAGTACTTC
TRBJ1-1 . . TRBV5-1 CASSLVKATEAFF TGCGCCAGCAGCTTGGTCAAGGCCACTGAAGCTTTCTTT
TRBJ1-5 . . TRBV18 CASSPTPPINQPQHF TGTGCCAGCTCACCAACGCCACCTATTAATCAGCCCCAGCATTTT
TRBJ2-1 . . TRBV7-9 CASSFGGGDEQFF TGTGCCAGCAGTTTTGGGGGGGGCGATGAGCAGTTCTTC
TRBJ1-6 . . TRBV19 CASSTAGINSPLHF TGTGCCAGTAGTACAGCCGGGATTAATTCACCCCTCCACTTT
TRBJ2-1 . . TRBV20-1 CSADEVGHLYNEQFF TGCAGTGCTGATGAAGTGGGACACCTTTACAATGAGCAGTTCTTC
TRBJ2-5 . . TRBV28 CASSLGGWKETQYF TGTGCCAGCAGTTTGGGGGGATGGAAAGAGACCCAGTACTTC
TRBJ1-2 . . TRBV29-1 CSVPGPAGSYGYTF TGCAGCGTTCCGGGCCCCGCGGGGAGCTATGGCTACACCTTC
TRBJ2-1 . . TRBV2 CASRAEWEFF TGTGCCAGCAGAGCAGAATGGGAGTTCTTC
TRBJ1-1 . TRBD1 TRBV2 CASSEGDRGNTEAFF TGTGCCAGCAGTGAAGGGGACAGGGGGAACACTGAAGCTTTCTTT
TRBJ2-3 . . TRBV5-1 CASSSRTDTQYF TGCGCCAGCAGCTCCCGCACAGATACGCAGTATTTT
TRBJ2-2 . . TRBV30 CAWSDRARTGELFF TGTGCCTGGAGTGACAGGGCACGGACCGGGGAGCTGTTTTTT
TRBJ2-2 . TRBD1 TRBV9 CASSVQTGATGELFF TGTGCCAGCAGTGTCCAGACAGGGGCTACCGGGGAGCTGTTTTTT
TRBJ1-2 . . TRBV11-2 CASSYGDNYGYTF TGTGCCAGCAGTTATGGGGATAACTATGGCTACACCTTC
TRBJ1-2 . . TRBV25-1 CASSAVGTSYTF TGTGCCAGCAGTGCTGTGGGCACGAGCTACACCTTC
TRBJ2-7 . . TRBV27 CASSLRTPYYEQYF TGTGCCAGCAGCCTTCGGACACCTTACTACGAGCAGTACTTC
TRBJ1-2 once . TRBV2 CASSVARIDLGYGYTF TGTGCCAGCAGTGTGGCGCGCATCGATCTCGGCTATGGCTACACCTTC
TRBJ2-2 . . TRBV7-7 CASSLRTGPGELFF TGTGCCAGCAGCTTAAGAACAGGGCCCGGGGAGCTGTTTTTT
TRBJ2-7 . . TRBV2 CASAAGLYYEQYF TGTGCCAGCGCAGCCGGGCTTTATTACGAGCAGTACTTC
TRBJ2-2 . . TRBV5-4 CASSRSGELFF TGTGCCAGCAGTCGGTCCGGGGAGCTGTTTTTT
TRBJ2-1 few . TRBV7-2 CASSSRVTGYNEQFF TGTGCCAGCAGCTCGCGGGTGACAGGTTACAATGAGCAGTTCTTC
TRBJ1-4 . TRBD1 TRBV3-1 CASSSDRARKLFF TGTGCCAGCTCAAGCGACAGGGCCAGAAAACTGTTTTTT
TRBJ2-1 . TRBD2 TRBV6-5 CASSYASGGNNEQFF TGTGCCAGCAGTTACGCAAGCGGGGGGAACAATGAGCAGTTCTTC
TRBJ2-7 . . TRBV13 CASSSRLESYEQYF TGTGCCAGCAGCTCCCGACTAGAATCCTACGAGCAGTACTTC
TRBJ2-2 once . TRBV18 CASSPRRDIYTGELFF TGTGCCAGCTCACCTCGCCGGGACATATACACCGGGGAGCTGTTTTTT
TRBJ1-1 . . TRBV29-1 CSAIQGNTEAFF TGCAGCGCTATACAGGGGAACACTGAAGCTTTCTTT
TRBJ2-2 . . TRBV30 CACILPNTGELFF TGTGCCTGTATCCTGCCCAACACCGGGGAGCTGTTTTTT
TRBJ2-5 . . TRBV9 CASSPQLGGQETQYF TGTGCCAGCAGCCCCCAGCTTGGGGGGCAGGAGACCCAGTACTTC
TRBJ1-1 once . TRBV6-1 CASRAGGYTEAFF TGTGCCAGCAGGGCCGGGGGTTACACTGAAGCTTTCTTT
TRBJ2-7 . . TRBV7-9 CASVRGDYEQYF TGTGCCAGTGTCCGGGGTGACTACGAGCAGTACTTC
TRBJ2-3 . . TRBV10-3 CAISERTYPRDTQYF TGTGCCATCAGTGAACGGACCTACCCACGGGATACGCAGTATTTT
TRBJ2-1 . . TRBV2 CASMSLASSYNEQFF TGTGCCAGCATGTCCCTGGCGAGCTCCTACAATGAGCAGTTCTTC
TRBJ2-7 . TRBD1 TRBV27 CASRPGQGGSEQYF TGTGCCAGCAGACCTGGACAGGGCGGTAGCGAGCAGTACTTC
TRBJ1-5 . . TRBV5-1 CASSLALSGPQHF TGCGCCAGCAGCTTGGCCCTCAGTGGACCCCAGCATTTT
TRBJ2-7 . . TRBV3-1 CASSQGVSGQGFSYEQYF TGTGCCAGCAGCCAAGGGGTTTCGGGGCAGGGCTTCTCCTACGAGCAGTACTTC
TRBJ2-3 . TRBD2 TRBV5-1 CASSLASGGPRDTQYF TGCGCCAGCAGCTTGGCCAGCGGGGGCCCAAGGGATACGCAGTATTTT
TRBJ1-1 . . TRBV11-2 CASSPPDTRAFF TGTGCCAGCAGCCCCCCCGATACTCGGGCTTTCTTT
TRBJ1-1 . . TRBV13 CASSPAGRTNTEAFF TGTGCCAGCAGCCCGGCAGGACGGACGAACACTGAAGCTTTCTTT